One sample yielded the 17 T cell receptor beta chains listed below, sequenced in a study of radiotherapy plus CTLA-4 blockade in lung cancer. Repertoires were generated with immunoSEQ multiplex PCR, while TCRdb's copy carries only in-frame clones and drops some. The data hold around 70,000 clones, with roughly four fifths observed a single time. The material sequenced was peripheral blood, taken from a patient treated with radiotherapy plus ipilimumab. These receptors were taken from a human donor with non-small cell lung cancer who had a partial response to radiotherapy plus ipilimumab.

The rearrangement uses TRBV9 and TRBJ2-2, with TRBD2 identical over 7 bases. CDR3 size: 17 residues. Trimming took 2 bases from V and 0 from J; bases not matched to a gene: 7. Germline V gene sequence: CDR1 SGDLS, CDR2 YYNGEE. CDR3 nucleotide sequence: TGTGCCAGCAGCGTTATAGGGCTAGCGGCGAACACCGGGGAGCTGTTTTTT. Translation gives CASSVIGLAANTGELFF.

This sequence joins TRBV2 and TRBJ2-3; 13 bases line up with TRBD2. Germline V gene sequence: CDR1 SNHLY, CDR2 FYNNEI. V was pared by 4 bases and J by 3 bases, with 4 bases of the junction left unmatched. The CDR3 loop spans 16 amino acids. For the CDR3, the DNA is TGTGCCAGCAGTGGAGGACTAGCGGGAGTAACAGATACGCAGTATTTT. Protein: CASSGGLAGVTDTQYF.

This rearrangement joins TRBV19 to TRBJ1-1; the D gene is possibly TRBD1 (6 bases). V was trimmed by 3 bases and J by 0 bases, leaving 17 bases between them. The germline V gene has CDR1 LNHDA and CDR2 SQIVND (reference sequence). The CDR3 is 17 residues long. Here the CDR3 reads CASSIPRGASVNTEAFF. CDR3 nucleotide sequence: TGTGCCAGTAGTATCCCTCGGGGGGCCTCTGTGAACACTGAAGCTTTCTTT.

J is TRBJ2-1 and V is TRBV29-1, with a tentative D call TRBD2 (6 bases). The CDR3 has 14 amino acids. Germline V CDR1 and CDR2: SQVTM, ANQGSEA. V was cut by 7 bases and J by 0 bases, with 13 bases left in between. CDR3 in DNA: TGCAGCGCCCCGGGGGAGGCCTCCTACAATGAGCAGTTCTTC. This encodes CSAPGEASYNEQFF.

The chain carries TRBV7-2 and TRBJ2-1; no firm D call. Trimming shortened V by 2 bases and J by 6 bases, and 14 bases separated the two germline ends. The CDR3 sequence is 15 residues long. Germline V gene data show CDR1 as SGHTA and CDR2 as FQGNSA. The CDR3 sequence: CASSLSPMRFNEQFF. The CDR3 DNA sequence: TGTGCCAGCAGCTTATCGCCGATGCGCTTCAATGAGCAGTTCTTC. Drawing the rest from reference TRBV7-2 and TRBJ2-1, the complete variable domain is GAGVSQSPSNKVTEKGKDVELRCDPISGHTALYWYRQSLGQGLEFLIYFQGNSAPDKSGLPSDRFSAERTGGSVSTLTIQRTQQEDSAVYLCASSLSPMRFNEQFFGPGTRLTVL.

The chain's CDR3 is CASSRTRENIQYF. The CDR3 coding sequence is TGTGCCAGCAGTAGGACGAGGGAAAACATTCAGTACTTC. The chain links TRBV6-1 to TRBJ2-4, with a possible D match to TRBD2 (5 bases). The CDR3 covers 13 residues. Trimming took 5 bases from V and 5 from J, leaving 10 bases between them. Germline V lookup: CDR1 MNHNS, CDR2 SASEGT.

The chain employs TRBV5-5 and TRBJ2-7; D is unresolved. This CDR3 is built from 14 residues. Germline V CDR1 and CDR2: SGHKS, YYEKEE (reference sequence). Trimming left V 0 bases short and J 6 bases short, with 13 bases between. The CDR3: CASSLGQAVGEQYF. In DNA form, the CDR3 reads TGTGCCAGCAGCTTGGGTCAGGCTGTGGGCGAGCAGTACTTC.

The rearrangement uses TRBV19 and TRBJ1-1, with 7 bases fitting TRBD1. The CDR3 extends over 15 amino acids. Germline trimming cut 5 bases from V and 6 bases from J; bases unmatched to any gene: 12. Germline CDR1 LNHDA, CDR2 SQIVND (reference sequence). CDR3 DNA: TGTGCCAGTAGTCTCCCTCTAACCGACAGGGCTGAAGCTTTCTTT. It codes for CASSLPLTDRAEAFF.

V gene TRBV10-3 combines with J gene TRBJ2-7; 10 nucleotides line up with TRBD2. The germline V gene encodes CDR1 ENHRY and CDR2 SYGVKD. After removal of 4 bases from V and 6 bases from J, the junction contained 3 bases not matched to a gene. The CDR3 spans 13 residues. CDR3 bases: TGTGCCATCAGTGCCAGCGGGAGGGCCGAGCAGTACTTC. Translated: CAISASGRAEQYF.

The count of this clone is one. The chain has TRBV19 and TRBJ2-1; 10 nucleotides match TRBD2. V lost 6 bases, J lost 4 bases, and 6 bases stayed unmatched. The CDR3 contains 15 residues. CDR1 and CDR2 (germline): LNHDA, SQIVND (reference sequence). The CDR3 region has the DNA TGTGCCAGTAGGAGGGCTAGCGGGGGTTACAATGAGCAGTTCTTC. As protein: CASRRASGGYNEQFF.

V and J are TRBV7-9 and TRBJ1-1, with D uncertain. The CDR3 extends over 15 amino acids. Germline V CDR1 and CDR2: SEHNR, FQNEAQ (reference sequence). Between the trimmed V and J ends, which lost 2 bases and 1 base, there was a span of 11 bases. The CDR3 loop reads CASSLYISGNTEAFF. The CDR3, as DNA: TGTGCCAGCAGCTTATATATCTCAGGGAACACTGAAGCTTTCTTT.

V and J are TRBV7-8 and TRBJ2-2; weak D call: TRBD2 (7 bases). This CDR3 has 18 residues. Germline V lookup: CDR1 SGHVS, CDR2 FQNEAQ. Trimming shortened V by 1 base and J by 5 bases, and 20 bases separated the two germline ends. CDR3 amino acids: CASSLGPRGAMGTGELFF. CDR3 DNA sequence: TGTGCCAGCAGCTTAGGCCCTCGGGGGGCGATGGGAACCGGGGAGCTGTTTTTT.

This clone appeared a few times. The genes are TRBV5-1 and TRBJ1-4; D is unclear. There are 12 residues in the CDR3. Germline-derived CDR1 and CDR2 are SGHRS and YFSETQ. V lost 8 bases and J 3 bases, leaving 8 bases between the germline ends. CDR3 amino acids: CASPAANEKLFF. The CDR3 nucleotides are TGCGCCAGTCCGGCGGCTAATGAAAAACTGTTTTTT.

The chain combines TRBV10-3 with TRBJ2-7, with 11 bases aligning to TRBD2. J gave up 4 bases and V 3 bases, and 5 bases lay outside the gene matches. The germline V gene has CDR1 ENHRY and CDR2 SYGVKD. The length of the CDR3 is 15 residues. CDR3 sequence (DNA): TGTGCCATCAGTGAACAACGGACTAGCGGGTACGAGCAGTACTTC. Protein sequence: CAISEQRTSGYEQYF.

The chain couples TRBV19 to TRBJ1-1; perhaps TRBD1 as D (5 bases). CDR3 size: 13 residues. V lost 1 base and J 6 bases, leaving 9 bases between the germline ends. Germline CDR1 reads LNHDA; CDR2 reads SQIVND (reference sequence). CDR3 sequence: CASSIVQASEAFF. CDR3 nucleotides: TGTGCCAGTAGTATAGTACAGGCTTCTGAAGCTTTCTTT.

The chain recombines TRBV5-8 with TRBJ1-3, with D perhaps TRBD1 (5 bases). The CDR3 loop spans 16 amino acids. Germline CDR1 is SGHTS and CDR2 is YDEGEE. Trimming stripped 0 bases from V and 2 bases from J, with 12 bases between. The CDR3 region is CASSLAPGGTGNTIYF. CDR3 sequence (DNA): TGTGCCAGCAGCTTGGCCCCTGGGGGGACTGGAAACACCATATATTTT.

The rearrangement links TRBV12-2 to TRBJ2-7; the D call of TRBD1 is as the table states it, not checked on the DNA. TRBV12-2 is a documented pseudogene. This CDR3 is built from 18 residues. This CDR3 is CASRLVPGQGSCSYEQYF. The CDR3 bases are TGTGCAAGTCGCTTAGTACCGGGACAGGGATCCTGCTCCTACGAGCAGTACTTC.